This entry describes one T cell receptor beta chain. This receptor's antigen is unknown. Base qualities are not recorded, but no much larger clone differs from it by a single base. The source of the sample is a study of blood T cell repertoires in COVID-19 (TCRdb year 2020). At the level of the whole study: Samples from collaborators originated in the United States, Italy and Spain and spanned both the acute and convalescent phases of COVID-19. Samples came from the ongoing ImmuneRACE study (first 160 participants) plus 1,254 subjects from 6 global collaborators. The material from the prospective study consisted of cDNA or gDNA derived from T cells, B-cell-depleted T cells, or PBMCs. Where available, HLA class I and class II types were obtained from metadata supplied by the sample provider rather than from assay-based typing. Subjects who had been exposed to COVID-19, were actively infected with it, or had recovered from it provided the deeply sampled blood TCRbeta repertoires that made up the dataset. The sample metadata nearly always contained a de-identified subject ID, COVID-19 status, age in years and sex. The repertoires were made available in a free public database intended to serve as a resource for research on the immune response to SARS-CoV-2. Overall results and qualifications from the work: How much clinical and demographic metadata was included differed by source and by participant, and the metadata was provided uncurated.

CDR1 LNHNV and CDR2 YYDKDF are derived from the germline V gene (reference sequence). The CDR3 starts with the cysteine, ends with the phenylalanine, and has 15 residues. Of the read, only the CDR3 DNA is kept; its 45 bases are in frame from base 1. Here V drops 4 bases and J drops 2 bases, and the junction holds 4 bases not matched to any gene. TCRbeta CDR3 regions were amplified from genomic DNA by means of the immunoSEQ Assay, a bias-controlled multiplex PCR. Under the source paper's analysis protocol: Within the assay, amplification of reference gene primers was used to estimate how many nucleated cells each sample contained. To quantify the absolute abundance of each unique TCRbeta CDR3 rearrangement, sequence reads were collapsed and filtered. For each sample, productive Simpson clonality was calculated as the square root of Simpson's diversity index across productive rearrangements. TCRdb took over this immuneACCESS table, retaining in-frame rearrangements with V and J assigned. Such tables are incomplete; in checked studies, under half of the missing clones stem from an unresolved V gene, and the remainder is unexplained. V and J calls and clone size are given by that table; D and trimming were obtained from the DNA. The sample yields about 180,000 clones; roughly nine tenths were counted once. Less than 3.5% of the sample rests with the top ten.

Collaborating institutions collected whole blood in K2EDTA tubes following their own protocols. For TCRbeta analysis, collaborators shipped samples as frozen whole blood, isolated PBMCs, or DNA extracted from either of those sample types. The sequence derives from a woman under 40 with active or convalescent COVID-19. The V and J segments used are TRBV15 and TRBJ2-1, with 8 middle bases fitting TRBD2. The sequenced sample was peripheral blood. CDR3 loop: CATSMGTRTYNEQFF. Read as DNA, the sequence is TGTGCCACCAGCATGGGGACTAGAACCTACAATGAGCAGTTCTTC.